A single sample is the source of the 26 T cell receptor beta chains below, sequenced in a study of blood T cell repertoires in COVID-19. Sequencing used immunoSEQ multiplex PCR; TCRdb keeps in-frame clones, though not all of them. The sample has about 52,000 clones, nearly 90% seen once. The specimen sequenced was peripheral blood. Receptors were obtained from a man older than 75 with active or convalescent COVID-19.

The chain uses TRBV28 and TRBJ2-7; TRBD1 aligns across 7 bases. This CDR3 has 14 residues. J gave up 1 base and V 5 bases, and 5 bases lay outside the gene matches. Per the germline V gene, CDR1 is MDHEN and CDR2 is SYDVKM. DNA of the CDR3: TGTGCCAGCAGTCGTGACAGGGTTTCCTACGAGCAGTACTTC. It translates to CASSRDRVSYEQYF.

V gene TRBV27 combines with J gene TRBJ1-4; 9 bases map to TRBD1. V dropped 8 bases and J dropped 3; count of bases not matched to a gene: 10. CDR3 size: 16 residues. The germline CDR1 and CDR2 sequences are MNHEY and SMNVEV (reference sequence). CDR3 nucleotides: TGTGCCAGCCGTAACAGGGGGCGGCTTTCTAATGAAAAACTGTTTTTT. Its protein product is CASRNRGRLSNEKLFF.

The chain employs TRBV7-2 and TRBJ2-3, with 7 positions matching TRBD1. The CDR3 loop spans 14 amino acids. With 4 bases clipped from V and 5 bases from J, the junction kept 6 bases outside the gene matches. Germline CDR1 and CDR2: SGHTA and FQGNSA. CDR3 loop: CASSSRTGLDTQYF. The CDR3 DNA is TGTGCCAGCAGCTCCCGGACAGGCTTAGATACGCAGTATTTT.

The chain links TRBV3-1 (or the pseudogene TRBV3-2) to TRBJ1-4; D is uncertain. The CDR3 is 14 amino acids. Germline lookup yields CDR1 LGHDT and CDR2 YNNKEL (reference sequence). Trimming shortened V by 1 base and J by 4 bases, and 7 bases separated the two germline ends. This chain's CDR3 is CASSQAQINEKLFF. DNA of the CDR3: TGTGCCAGCAGCCAAGCCCAAATTAATGAAAAACTGTTTTTT.

This clone appeared a few times. The chain joins TRBV2 to TRBJ1-5; 7 bases agree with TRBD1. The CDR3 totals 16 residues. Germline V gene data show CDR1 as SNHLY and CDR2 as FYNNEI. V dropped 2 bases and J dropped 1; count of bases not matched to a gene: 5. CDR3 sequence: CASSEQGGRSNQPQHF. The CDR3 coding sequence is TGTGCCAGCAGTGAACAAGGGGGCCGGAGCAATCAGCCCCAGCATTTT.

This clone appeared a few times. The chain carries TRBV30 and TRBJ2-3; TRBD1 is a possible D gene (6 bases). V gave up 2 bases and J gave up 3 bases, with 12 bases separating them. The V gene's germline CDR1 is GTSNPN and CDR2 SVGIG (reference sequence). The CDR3 contains 14 residues. CDR3 nucleotide sequence: TGTGCCTGGAGTTCACAGGGTGTAACAGATACGCAGTATTTT. This encodes CAWSSQGVTDTQYF.

The chain recombines TRBV15 with TRBJ1-1; D gene uncertain. CDR3 size: 15 residues. Germline V CDR1 and CDR2: LNHNV, YYDKDF (reference sequence). The V and J ends lost 8 bases and 1 base respectively, with 17 bases between them. The CDR3 coding sequence is TGTGCCACCTCTCTATTGGGGAGCGGGAACACTGAAGCTTTCTTT. Translation: CATSLLGSGNTEAFF.

The chain has TRBV10-3 and TRBJ2-3; maybe TRBD1 (6 bases). Trimming took 6 bases from V and 0 from J, leaving 10 bases between them. CDR1 and CDR2 from the germline V gene are ENHRY and SYGVKD. The CDR3 is 14 amino acids. The CDR3: CAIRGDISTDTQYF. Written as DNA, the CDR3 is TGTGCCATCAGAGGGGACATCAGCACAGATACGCAGTATTTT.

The chain joins TRBV6-2 or TRBV6-3 to TRBJ1-3; 8 bases fit TRBD1. CDR1 MNHEY and CDR2 SVGEGT come from the germline V gene. V lost 6 bases to trimming and J lost 4 bases; unmatched junction nucleotides: 14. This CDR3 has 17 residues. Written as DNA, the CDR3 is TGTGCCAGCAGCCCACAATTCAGGGGGCGAGAAGGAAACACCATATATTTT. Amino acid sequence: CASSPQFRGREGNTIYF.

The chain combines TRBV30 with TRBJ2-3; 9 bases agree with TRBD2. The CDR3 is made up of 13 amino acids. CDR1 and CDR2 (germline): GTSNPN, SVGIG (reference sequence). J gave up 10 bases and V 5 bases, and 10 bases lay outside the gene matches. The CDR3 loop reads CAWGISGGTSQYF. Here the CDR3 DNA reads TGTGCCTGGGGCATTAGCGGGGGAACATCGCAGTATTTT.

The V and J genes are TRBV19 and TRBJ1-1; D is undetermined. The length of the CDR3 is 15 residues. The germline V gene has CDR1 LNHDA and CDR2 SQIVND (reference sequence). V lost 4 bases and J 4 bases, leaving 16 bases between the germline ends. The CDR3 DNA sequence: TGTGCCAGTAGTAGAGTAGCTAGCCGGGCCACTGAAGCTTTCTTT. Protein sequence: CASSRVASRATEAFF. Full variable domain (missing parts from reference TRBV19 and TRBJ1-1): DGGITQSPKYLFRKEGQNVTLSCEQNLNHDAMYWYRQDPGQGLRLIYYSQIVNDFQKGDIAEGYSVSREKKESFPLTVTSAQKNPTAFYLCASSRVASRATEAFFGQGTRLTVV.

This chain uses TRBV7-8 with TRBJ1-1; 8 bases map to TRBD1. The germline V gene encodes CDR1 SGHVS and CDR2 FQNEAQ. This CDR3 region has 17 residues. With 5 bases clipped from V and 4 bases from J, the junction kept 15 bases outside the gene matches. Here the CDR3 reads CASSLGQGTIRGTEAFF. In DNA form, the CDR3 reads TGTGCCAGCAGCCTCGGACAGGGCACTATTAGGGGCACTGAAGCTTTCTTT.

The rearrangement links TRBV10-3 to TRBJ1-2; D uncertain. V gave up 0 bases and J gave up 7 bases, with 12 bases separating them. Germline CDR1 and CDR2: ENHRY and SYGVKD. This CDR3 comprises 14 residues. CDR3 protein: CAISESRQEGGYTF. CDR3 bases: TGTGCCATCAGTGAGTCGCGGCAGGAGGGTGGCTACACCTTC.

This clone was detected only a few times. This chain links TRBV6-6 with TRBJ1-1, with 10 bases matching TRBD1. In germline, CDR1 is MNHNY, CDR2 SVGAGI (reference sequence). V dropped 5 bases and J dropped 5; count of bases not matched to a gene: 8. The CDR3 runs to 15 residues. Here the CDR3 reads CASSGPGTGETEAFF. The CDR3 DNA sequence: TGTGCCAGCAGTGGCCCCGGGACAGGGGAGACTGAAGCTTTCTTT.

This chain uses TRBV6-2 or TRBV6-3 with TRBJ1-5, with D perhaps TRBD1 (5 bases). Germline CDR1 reads MNHEY; CDR2 reads SVGEGT. Trimming removed 4 bases from V and 2 bases from J, with 12 bases in between. The CDR3 runs 15 residues. The CDR3 nucleotides read TGTGCCAGCAGTTCGGACAAAGGGCGCAATCAGCCCCAGCATTTT. Its protein product is CASSSDKGRNQPQHF.

The rearrangement uses TRBV3-1 (or the pseudogene TRBV3-2) and TRBJ2-3, with D perhaps TRBD2 (6 bases). The ends were cut back, 4 bases at V and 4 bases at J, with 15 bases in the middle. Germline lookup yields CDR1 LGHDT and CDR2 YNNKEL (reference sequence). This CDR3 comprises 15 residues. CDR3 loop: CASSRRRRDPDTQYF. CDR3 nucleotide sequence: TGTGCCAGCAGCCGCCGGAGGAGGGACCCAGATACGCAGTATTTT.

This chain uses TRBV3-1 (or the pseudogene TRBV3-2) with TRBJ2-2; 8 bases are a match to TRBD1. The germline V gene has CDR1 LGHDT and CDR2 YNNKEL (reference sequence). The CDR3 consists of 19 residues. J was trimmed by 6 bases and V by 4 bases; bases with no gene match: 19. The CDR3 nucleotides are TGTGCCAGCAGCCCCCCCCGAAGACAGGGGAACCGGAGTTCCGGGGAGCTGTTTTTT. It yields the protein CASSPPRRQGNRSSGELFF.

This chain joins TRBV5-1 and TRBJ1-1, with TRBD1 identical over 11 bases. Germline loops: CDR1 SGHRS, CDR2 YFSETQ. The CDR3 loop spans 15 amino acids. V lost 4 bases, J lost 6 bases, and 8 bases stayed unmatched. The CDR3 loop reads CASSTRGQGAAEAFF. CDR3 DNA: TGCGCCAGCAGCACGCGAGGACAGGGGGCAGCTGAAGCTTTCTTT.

The rearrangement uses TRBV28 and TRBJ2-7; the match to TRBD1 covers 12 bases. Germline V gene sequence: CDR1 MDHEN, CDR2 SYDVKM. Trimming removed 7 bases from V and 5 bases from J; junction bases left unmatched: 9. The CDR3 sequence is 15 residues long. The DNA of the CDR3 is TGTGCCAGCATCACTTTGGGACAGGGGGCCAACGAGCAGTACTTC. It yields the protein CASITLGQGANEQYF.

This clone was observed a single time. The chain is built from TRBV11-2 and TRBJ2-1; maybe TRBD2 (7 bases). Germline CDR1 SGHAT, CDR2 FQNNGV. The CDR3 covers 15 residues. V lost 3 bases to trimming and J lost 9 bases, with 18 bases between them. The CDR3 loop is CASSFEGGPGREQFF. The CDR3 DNA is TGTGCCAGCAGCTTCGAGGGGGGGCCAGGTCGTGAGCAGTTCTTC.

This clone was counted between two and nine times. The rearrangement uses TRBV29-1 and TRBJ1-4; perhaps TRBD1 as D (5 bases). The CDR3 runs 17 residues. V was shortened by 2 bases and J by 0 bases, with 16 bases between the two germline ends. The V gene's germline CDR1 is SQVTM and CDR2 ANQGSEA. The CDR3 here is CSVESDGGPATNEKLFF. The DNA of the CDR3 is TGCAGCGTTGAAAGTGACGGGGGACCCGCAACTAATGAAAAACTGTTTTTT.

V usage is TRBV7-2 and J usage is TRBJ1-5; D remains unclear. Germline-derived CDR1 and CDR2 are SGHTA and FQGNSA. Trimming stripped 2 bases from V and 0 bases from J, with 8 bases between. The CDR3 is made up of 15 amino acids. DNA of the CDR3: TGTGCCAGCAGCTTAATGAGGGATAGCAATCAGCCCCAGCATTTT. It codes for CASSLMRDSNQPQHF.

This chain links TRBV9 with TRBJ2-7; TRBD1 agrees at 7 bases. In germline, CDR1 is SGDLS, CDR2 YYNGEE. CDR3 size: 16 residues. V was clipped by 0 bases and J by 0 bases; unmatched bases: 6. The DNA of the CDR3 is TGTGCCAGCAGCGTAGACCCCGGGACAGTCTCCTACGAGCAGTACTTC. Translated, it gives CASSVDPGTVSYEQYF.

This sequence joins TRBV28 and TRBJ1-1; TRBD1 is a possible D gene (5 bases). Germline lookup yields CDR1 MDHEN and CDR2 SYDVKM. Trimming pared 4 bases from V and 1 base from J, leaving 16 bases between. This CDR3 contains 16 residues. The CDR3 is CASSYAGMMRNTEAFF. For the CDR3, the DNA is TGTGCCAGCAGTTACGCAGGGATGATGAGGAACACTGAAGCTTTCTTT.

The chain couples TRBV6-4 to TRBJ2-1; a weak D match, TRBD2 (7 bases). Trimming left V 6 bases short and J 7 bases short, with 19 bases between. There are 15 residues in the CDR3. Germline lookup yields CDR1 MRHNA and CDR2 SNTAGT. CDR3 residues: CASSRLGGGMNEQFF. CDR3 DNA: TGTGCCAGCAGCAGACTAGGGGGGGGCATGAATGAGCAGTTCTTC.

This clone came up once. The chain joins TRBV6-5 to TRBJ2-7; a weak D match, TRBD2 (5 bases). V was clipped by 6 bases and J by 2 bases, with 11 bases between them. The CDR3 has 13 residues. The germline V gene has CDR1 MNHEY and CDR2 SVGAGI. CDR3 amino acids: CASSREGTYEQYF. The DNA of the CDR3 is TGTGCCAGCAGCCGGGAAGGGACCTACGAGCAGTACTTC.